The clone carrying this TCR beta chain has a count of ten or more. Its antigen is undetermined. Single cDNA molecules in the library carried unique molecular identifiers attached during preparation. Each CDR3 protein is one row after TCRdb ran MiXCR on the RACE reads. The table records about 110,000 distinct CDR3 sequences, less than 10% of them present only once. This sample was taken from a study of human T cells and chemical hapten exposure. Regarding time point: patch test 2, 6 weeks after DPC sensitization. As to treatment: therapeutic diphenylcyclopropenone sensitization with weekly scalp DPC. Donors, patients with alopecia ranging from 18 to 70 years old and judged suitable for DPC, provided samples. The germline V gene has CDR1 LNHNV and CDR2 YYDKDF (reference sequence). J lost 6 bases, V lost 0 bases, and 11 bases had no gene match. The CDR3 extends over 17 amino acids. Whole-study results and caveats: Alopecia was present in the donors, so their immune response may differ from healthy people's.

This chain joins TRBV15 and TRBJ1-1; 9 nucleotides match TRBD1. The specimen comprised whole blood, sampled in connection with sensitization to the hapten diphenylcyclopropenone (DPC). The source of this sequence is a woman between 35 and 50 years old with alopecia areata. Some clones in this sample may be carry-over from other donors' samples. This chain's CDR3 is CATSRDRSGQGIPEAFF. The DNA for the CDR3 is TGTGCCACCAGCAGAGATCGTTCTGGACAGGGGATCCCTGAAGCTTTCTTT.